This is a list of T cell receptor beta chains from one sample in a study of cytomegalovirus exposure and HLA in healthy donors. Generated by immunoSEQ multiplex PCR, the TCRdb table keeps only in-frame clones and is missing some. Among about 120,000 clones listed, around nine tenths were seen once. Sequences were obtained from PBMCs. These receptors came from a woman in her twenties or thirties in good health and CMV-seropositive. CDR3s include the opening cysteine and the closing phenylalanine or tryptophan. Fields, in order: clone size, D gene, V gene, J gene, CDR3 DNA, CDR3 protein. A D gene is named only where the DNA matches it firmly. Some rows have no size entry. The others give once, few or many, or a class for an expanded clone.

once,NA,TRBV30,TRBJ2-1,TGTGCCTGGAGTTACAGTTACAATGAGCAGTTCTTC,CAWSYSYNEQFF
NA,NA,TRBV12-1,TRBJ1-1,TGTGCCAGCAGCATGACAGGGTCCCCTGAAGCTTTCTTT,CASSMTGSPEAFF
NA,TRBD1,TRBV20-1,TRBJ1-2,TGCAGTTACGACAGGGGGTATGGCTACACCTTC,CSYDRGYGYTF
NA,TRBD1,TRBV19,TRBJ2-5,TGTGCCAGTAGCCCGGGACAGAAAACGGAGACCCAGTACTTC,CASSPGQKTETQYF
NA,NA,TRBV5-4,TRBJ2-5,TGTGCCAGCAGCTTAAATGTTCGTGAGACCCAGTACTTC,CASSLNVRETQYF
NA,NA,TRBV11-1,TRBJ2-2,TGTGCCAGCAGCTTGAGGGTAGAGACGAACACCGGGGAGCTGTTTTTT,CASSLRVETNTGELFF
NA,NA,TRBV28,TRBJ1-2,TGTGCCAGCAGTTTCGGTTTCTATGGCTACACCTTC,CASSFGFYGYTF
NA,NA,TRBV2,TRBJ2-3,TGTGCCAGCAGTGAAGGAGCTAGCGGCACAGATACGCAGTATTTT,CASSEGASGTDTQYF
NA,NA,TRBV7-9,TRBJ1-1,TGTGCCAGCAGCTTAGGACAGTTGAACACTGAAGCTTTCTTT,CASSLGQLNTEAFF
NA,TRBD1,TRBV9,TRBJ1-2,TGTGCCAGCAGCGTAGGCGAACTTTCAGGGGGCTCTAACTATGGCTACACCTTC,CASSVGELSGGSNYGYTF
once,TRBD2,TRBV4-1,TRBJ2-1,TGCGCCAGCAGCCAACTACCCCCCCTGGCTAGCGGTAGAAGGCATGAGCAGTTCTTC,CASSQLPPLASGRRHEQFF
NA,NA,TRBV19,TRBJ2-3,TGTGCCAGTAGTATCGGGACTGCCACAGATACGCAGTATTTT,CASSIGTATDTQYF
NA,TRBD1,TRBV19,TRBJ2-1,TGTGCCAGTAGTATAGAAGCAGGGGGCTCCTACAATGAGCAGTTCTTC,CASSIEAGGSYNEQFF
NA,TRBD2,TRBV4-1,TRBJ2-5,TGCGCCAGCAGCCTCCAACTAGCGGGAAGCGAGACCCAGTACTTC,CASSLQLAGSETQYF